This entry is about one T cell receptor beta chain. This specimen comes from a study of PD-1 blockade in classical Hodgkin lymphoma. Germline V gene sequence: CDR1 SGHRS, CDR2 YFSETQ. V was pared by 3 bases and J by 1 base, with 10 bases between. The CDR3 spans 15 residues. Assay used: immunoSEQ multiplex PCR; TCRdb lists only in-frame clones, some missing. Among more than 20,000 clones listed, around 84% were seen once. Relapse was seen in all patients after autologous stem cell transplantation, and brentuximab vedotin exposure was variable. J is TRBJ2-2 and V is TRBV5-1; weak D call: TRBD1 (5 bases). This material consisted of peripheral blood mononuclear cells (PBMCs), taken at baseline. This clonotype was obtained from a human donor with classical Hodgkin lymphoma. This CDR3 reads CASSWSGQNTGELFF. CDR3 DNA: TGCGCCAGCAGCTGGTCTGGACAGAACACCGGGGAGCTGTTTTTT.